The T cell receptor (beta chain) under discussion was sequenced for a study of sequential checkpoint blockade in melanoma. The wider study: Randomization was 1:1 between first-line nivolumab→ipilimumab and ipilimumab→nivolumab. After both sequences, patients received maintenance nivolumab.

The data were produced by immunoSEQ multiplex PCR, yet TCRdb's version contains in-frame clones alone and is incomplete. Counted here are over 15,000 clones, under 75% occurring once; the ten biggest clones make up approximately 20%. V shed 0 bases and J 0 bases; nucleotides not matched to a gene: 4. In germline, CDR1 is SGHRS, CDR2 YFSETQ. The CDR3 is 18 amino acids. Treatment in this sample: randomized to nivolumab then ipilimumab (arm A) or the reverse (arm B). From thawed PBMCs, live CD3+CD8+ cells negative for CD19 and CD56 were sorted. The J gene is TRBJ2-6, the V gene TRBV5-1, with TRBD1 identical over 9 bases. The receptor was isolated from a human donor with melanoma. The material was CD8+ T cells sorted from blood (inferred from file names), obtained from a patient given nivolumab and ipilimumab in sequence. The CDR3 loop reads CASSLGTGAPSGANVLTF. DNA for the CDR3: TGCGCCAGCAGCTTGGGGACAGGGGCACCCTCTGGGGCCAACGTCCTGACTTTC.